Presented here are 30 T cell receptor beta chains from one specimen sequenced in a study of shared clonotypes between healthy human individuals. The table came from immunoSEQ multiplex PCR; TCRdb's copy has only in-frame clones and leaves some out. The sample yields fewer than 800,000 clones, about 91% seen once. The naive CD8 subset, CD45RO-negative cells positively selected for CCR7, excluded terminally differentiated effector memory CD45RA+ cells. Sequencing was carried out using naive CD8+ T cells sorted from blood. These receptors were obtained from a man aged 25 to 40 in good health.

The chain has TRBV11-2 and TRBJ2-7; D call uncertain. This CDR3 spans 11 amino acids. CDR1 SGHAT and CDR2 FQNNGV come from the germline V gene. V lost 5 bases to trimming and J lost 3 bases, with 5 bases between them. The CDR3 sequence is CASSLHYEQYF. CDR3 DNA: TGTGCCAGCAGCCTTCACTACGAGCAGTACTTC. Looking up the rest from reference TRBV11-2 and TRBJ2-7 gives the full variable domain: EAGVAQSPRYKIIEKRQSVAFWCNPISGHATLYWYQQILGQGPKLLIQFQNNGVVDDSQLPKDRFSAERLKGVDSTLKIQPAKLEDSAVYLCASSLHYEQYFGPGTRLTVT.

This clone was observed a few times. The chain uses TRBV25-1 and TRBJ2-1; D gene ambiguous. Germline V gene lookup returns CDR1 MGHDK and CDR2 SYGVNS. The CDR3 covers 13 residues. With 1 base removed from V and 10 bases from J, the gap between germline ends came to 11 bases. The CDR3 region has the DNA TGTGCCAGCAGTGAATTCAATGGATACGAGCAGTTCTTC. It codes for CASSEFNGYEQFF.

This chain uses TRBV2 with TRBJ2-1, with TRBD1 as a possible D gene (5 bases). CDR1 is SNHLY and CDR2 is FYNNEI in the germline V gene. The CDR3 covers 13 residues. V was clipped by 8 bases and J by 0 bases, with 8 bases between them. CDR3 protein: CASPDSSYNEQFF. The CDR3 DNA sequence: TGTGCCAGCCCCGACAGCTCCTACAATGAGCAGTTCTTC.

As regards this clone: Additional DNA sequences in this sample encode the identical CDR3. The chain recombines TRBV9 with TRBJ1-1, with D unclear. Germline V CDR1 and CDR2: SGDLS, YYNGEE. Trimming pared 0 bases from V and 1 base from J, leaving 1 base between. There are 12 residues in the CDR3. As DNA, the CDR3 is TGTGCCAGCAGCGTAGAGAACACTGAAGCTTTCTTT. Its protein product is CASSVENTEAFF.

This chain links TRBV7-9 with TRBJ1-5; D gene unclear. The CDR3 sequence is 15 residues long. Germline V lookup: CDR1 SEHNR, CDR2 FQNEAQ (reference sequence). With 1 base removed from V and 0 bases from J, the gap between germline ends came to 7 bases. The CDR3 nucleotides are TGTGCCAGCAGCTTAGAGACCTATAGCAATCAGCCCCAGCATTTT. This codes for CASSLETYSNQPQHF.

The V and J genes are TRBV5-1 and TRBJ2-1, with D possibly TRBD1 on 5 matching bases. Germline CDR1 and CDR2: SGHRS and YFSETQ. Trimming left V 0 bases short and J 8 bases short, with 9 bases between. The CDR3 has 13 amino acids. CDR3 protein: CASSLEGHHEQFF. The CDR3 nucleotides are TGCGCCAGCAGCTTGGAGGGGCATCATGAGCAGTTCTTC. The whole variable domain, filled in from reference TRBV5-1 and TRBJ2-1, reads KAGVTQTPRYLIKTRGQQVTLSCSPISGHRSVSWYQQTPGQGLQFLFEYFSETQRNKGNFPGRFSGRQFSNSRSEMNVSTLELGDSALYLCASSLEGHHEQFFGPGTRLTVL.

The CDR3 coding sequence is TGTGCCAGCAGCGACGGGACAGCTCCCTACGAGCAGTACTTC. Encoded protein: CASSDGTAPYEQYF. This rearrangement joins TRBV2 to TRBJ2-7; 7 positions match TRBD1. Germline CDR1 reads SNHLY; CDR2 reads FYNNEI. This CDR3 comprises 14 residues. The ends lost 6 bases at V and 2 bases at J; junction bases unmatched: 7.

The chain employs TRBV14 and TRBJ2-1; D is uncertain. Looked up from germline, CDR1 is SGHDN and CDR2 is FVKESK. The CDR3 length is 15 residues. Trimming left V 0 bases short and J 8 bases short, with 14 bases between. For the CDR3, the DNA is TGTGCCAGCAGCCAAGACTTAATGGGATGGGATGAGCAGTTCTTC. It specifies CASSQDLMGWDEQFF. The full variable domain, in which reference TRBV14 and TRBJ2-1 provide the parts outside the CDR3, is EAGVTQFPSHSVIEKGQTVTLRCDPISGHDNLYWYRRVMGKEIKFLLHFVKESKQDESGMPNNRFLAERTGGTYSTLKVQPAELEDSGVYFCASSQDLMGWDEQFFGPGTRLTVL.

The chain recombines TRBV4-3 with TRBJ2-6; D may be TRBD2 (6 bases). CDR3 length: 19 residues. The germline gives CDR1 LGHNA, CDR2 YSLEER. Trimming stripped 0 bases from V and 3 bases from J, with 18 bases between. CDR3 coding DNA: TGCGCCAGCAGCCAAGAATTGGCGGGGATGGGACGTGGGGCCAACGTCCTGACTTTC. It translates to CASSQELAGMGRGANVLTF.

The V gene is TRBV27, the J gene TRBJ2-7, with D perhaps assigned TRBD1 or TRBD2 (5 bases each). This CDR3 is built from 12 residues. The V gene's germline CDR1 is MNHEY and CDR2 SMNVEV (reference sequence). Trimming took off 8 bases at V and 5 bases at J, with 13 bases between the two ends. For the CDR3, the DNA is TGTGCCAGCGGGGACCTCGGGGACGAGCAGTACTTC. It is translated as CASGDLGDEQYF.

The V and J genes are TRBV13 and TRBJ2-1, with D perhaps given as TRBD1 or TRBD2 (5 bases each). This CDR3 region has 17 residues. The germline gives CDR1 PRHDT, CDR2 FYEKMQ (reference sequence). Trimming took 4 bases from V and 2 from J, leaving 18 bases between them. As DNA, the CDR3 is TGTGCCAGCAGCTCAAGGGGAGACTGGGAAACCTACAATGAGCAGTTCTTC. It translates to CASSSRGDWETYNEQFF.

The rearrangement links TRBV25-1 to TRBJ2-1, with 8 bases that match TRBD2. V dropped 4 bases and J dropped 10; count of bases not matched to a gene: 3. Germline CDR1 reads MGHDK; CDR2 reads SYGVNS. CDR3 length: 12 amino acids. The DNA for the CDR3 is TGTGCCAGCAGTGGACTAGCGCGGGAGCAGTTCTTC. Amino acid sequence: CASSGLAREQFF.

This CDR3 is CASSLEPAGTEAFF. The CDR3 DNA is TGTGCCAGCAGCTTAGAGCCAGCAGGCACTGAAGCTTTCTTT. The V and J genes are TRBV7-9 and TRBJ1-1; no reliable D call. Trimming cost V 1 base and J 4 bases, with 10 bases left between them. The length of the CDR3 is 14 residues. Per germline, CDR1 SEHNR and CDR2 FQNEAQ (reference sequence).

The chain links TRBV4-3 to TRBJ2-2; D remains unclear. The CDR3 has 15 amino acids. V lost 4 bases and J lost 7, with 16 bases in between. CDR1 and CDR2 (germline): LGHNA, YSLEER. CDR3 in amino acids: CASSPLYTPSGELFF. CDR3 in DNA: TGCGCCAGCAGCCCCCTTTACACCCCCAGCGGGGAGCTGTTTTTT.

Concerning this clone: This CDR3 is also generated by other DNA sequences in the sample. This chain's CDR3 is CASSLASSYEQYF. In DNA form, the CDR3 reads TGCGCCAGCAGCTTGGCCAGCTCCTACGAGCAGTACTTC. V and J are TRBV5-1 and TRBJ2-7; D is ambiguous. CDR3 length: 13 residues. From germline, CDR1 is SGHRS and CDR2 YFSETQ. Between the trimmed V and J ends, which lost 0 bases and 0 bases, there was a span of 4 bases.

The chain has TRBV6-5 and TRBJ2-1; tentatively, D is TRBD2 (6 bases). Germline CDR1 and CDR2: MNHEY and SVGAGI. The CDR3 spans 13 residues. Trimming removed 0 bases at V and 12 bases at J, with 12 bases between. DNA of the CDR3: TGTGCCAGCAGTTACTCGACCGGGAGAGGGCAGTTCTTC. As protein: CASSYSTGRGQFF.

The rearrangement uses TRBV7-9 and TRBJ2-1, with 11 bases fitting TRBD2. The CDR3 sequence is 16 residues long. The germline gives CDR1 SEHNR, CDR2 FQNEAQ (reference sequence). After removal of 1 base from V and 4 bases from J, the junction contained 3 bases not matched to a gene. CDR3 bases: TGTGCCAGCAGCTTAGTTCGACTAGCGGGGTACAATGAGCAGTTCTTC. This codes for CASSLVRLAGYNEQFF.

The rearrangement joins TRBV28 to TRBJ2-2; no clear D. Germline V gene data show CDR1 as MDHEN and CDR2 as SYDVKM. CDR3 length: 12 residues. V was trimmed by 7 bases and J by 4 bases, leaving 7 bases between them. For the CDR3, the DNA is TGTGCCAGCACCTGGACCACCGGGGAGCTGTTTTTT. The encoded protein is CASTWTTGELFF. The complete variable domain, with remaining parts taken from reference TRBV28 and TRBJ2-2, reads DVKVTQSSRYLVKRTGEKVFLECVQDMDHENMFWYRQDPGLGLRLIYFSYDVKMKEKGDIPEGYSVSREKKERFSLILESASTNQTSMYLCASTWTTGELFFGEGSRLTVL.

V is TRBV28 and J is TRBJ2-3, with no clear D. The CDR3 runs 15 residues. V was trimmed by 4 bases and J by 2 bases, leaving 13 bases between them. Germline V lookup: CDR1 MDHEN, CDR2 SYDVKM. CDR3 sequence reads: CASSSRWKDTDTQYF. The DNA of the CDR3 is TGTGCCAGCAGTTCCAGGTGGAAGGACACAGATACGCAGTATTTT.

This clone came up a few times. The J gene is TRBJ2-7, the V gene TRBV7-9, with D unresolved. Germline V CDR1 and CDR2: SEHNR, FQNEAQ (reference sequence). The V and J ends lost 3 bases and 1 base respectively, with 4 bases between them. This CDR3 contains 12 residues. The CDR3 sequence: CASSFESYEQYF. The CDR3 DNA reads TGTGCCAGCAGCTTCGAGTCCTACGAGCAGTACTTC.

This chain joins TRBV13 and TRBJ1-1, with TRBD1 as a possible D gene (5 bases). Trimming left V 2 bases short and J 5 bases short, with 12 bases between. Germline V CDR1 and CDR2: PRHDT, FYEKMQ (reference sequence). This CDR3 has 14 residues. CDR3 DNA: TGTGCCAGCAGCTTACTGCAGGGAGGGACTGAAGCTTTCTTT. Encoded protein: CASSLLQGGTEAFF.

This chain uses TRBV5-6 with TRBJ1-4; D is unclear. V was cut by 0 bases and J by 4 bases, with 4 bases left in between. CDR3 length equals 13 residues. Germline V gene sequence: CDR1 SGHDT, CDR2 YYEEEE. In DNA, the CDR3 is TGTGCCAGCAGCTTGGGAGGTAATGAAAAACTGTTTTTT. Amino acid sequence: CASSLGGNEKLFF.

This clone was observed once. The V gene is TRBV30, the J gene TRBJ1-1, with D unresolved. The V end was cut by 7 bases, the J end by 5 bases, with 17 bases between. CDR1 is GTSNPN and CDR2 is SVGIG in the germline V gene (reference sequence). This CDR3 has 13 residues. The CDR3 coding sequence is TGTGCCTTGGGTCTGGCCCCGGATACTGAAGCTTTCTTT. It encodes CALGLAPDTEAFF.

V and J are TRBV19 and TRBJ2-2; the match to TRBD1 covers 7 bases. J was trimmed by 6 bases and V by 4 bases; bases with no gene match: 11. Germline assignment: CDR1 LNHDA and CDR2 SQIVND (reference sequence). CDR3 length: 16 amino acids. The CDR3 nucleotides read TGTGCCAGTAGTAACCCGGGACAGATAAATCCCGGGGAGCTGTTTTTT. Its translation: CASSNPGQINPGELFF.

The rearrangement uses TRBV5-4 and TRBJ1-5; 9 bases map to TRBD1. This CDR3 comprises 14 residues. J gave up 6 bases and V 4 bases, and 5 bases lay outside the gene matches. CDR1 and CDR2 from the germline V gene are SGHNT and YYREEE (reference sequence). CDR3 sequence: CASSIQGASQPQHF. In DNA form, the CDR3 reads TGTGCCAGCAGCATACAGGGGGCTAGTCAGCCCCAGCATTTT.

The rearrangement joins TRBV4-3 to TRBJ2-7; 10 bases fit TRBD1. The CDR3 is made up of 16 amino acids. Germline trimming cut 5 bases from V and 7 bases from J; bases unmatched to any gene: 14. Germline lookup yields CDR1 LGHNA and CDR2 YSLEER. CDR3 nucleotides: TGCGCCAGCAGCTACGGTTCCGGGACAGGGGAGTGGGAGCAGTACTTC. This gives the protein CASSYGSGTGEWEQYF.

This rearrangement joins TRBV7-6 to TRBJ2-7; 8 bases are a match to TRBD1. CDR1 is SGHVS and CDR2 is FNYEAQ in the germline V gene. The length of the CDR3 is 15 residues. Trimming at V came to 5 bases and at J to 2 bases, leaving 8 bases not matched to a gene. CDR3 amino acids: CASSSTPGQAYEQYF. Written as DNA, the CDR3 is TGTGCCAGCAGCAGTACCCCGGGACAGGCCTACGAGCAGTACTTC.

This clone was observed once. This chain joins TRBV19 and TRBJ1-1, with D possibly matching TRBD1 (5 bases). The ends were cut back, 7 bases at V and 0 bases at J, with 9 bases in the middle. In germline, CDR1 is LNHDA, CDR2 SQIVND (reference sequence). The CDR3 sequence is 13 residues long. The CDR3 spells CASTGQMNTEAFF. CDR3 nucleotide sequence: TGTGCCAGTACGGGGCAGATGAACACTGAAGCTTTCTTT.

V is TRBV5-5 and J is TRBJ2-3, with D perhaps TRBD1 or TRBD2 (5 bases each). CDR3 size: 15 residues. CDR1 is SGHKS and CDR2 is YYEKEE in the germline V gene (reference sequence). The V end was cut by 6 bases, the J end by 7 bases, with 21 bases between. CDR3 sequence (DNA): TGTGCCAGCACAGCAGCACTCCTCAGGGACCATACGCAGTATTTT. Translation gives CASTAALLRDHTQYF.

The genes are TRBV27 and TRBJ2-7; TRBD2 matches at 7 bases. The CDR3 is made up of 14 amino acids. Trimming cost V 7 bases and J 5 bases; bases outside gene matches: 11. Germline values: CDR1 MNHEY, CDR2 SMNVEV (reference sequence). The CDR3 region is CASKSAGVLDEQYF. The CDR3 bases are TGTGCCAGCAAATCGGCGGGAGTGCTTGACGAGCAGTACTTC.